Below are 30 T cell receptor beta chains sequenced from a single sample in a study of beta chain features in type 1 diabetes. Expressed TCRB transcripts got sequenced, as all isolated RNA was reverse transcribed. The assay was immunoSEQ multiplex PCR, and TCRdb's table has in-frame clones only and misses some. The sample lists around 200,000 clones; 10% to 15% were seen once. The specimen was central memory CD4+ T cells from blood. These receptor sequences come from a woman between 18 and 29 years old in good health.

The chain couples TRBV7-9 to TRBJ1-1, with TRBD1 matching 7 bases. The length of the CDR3 is 15 residues. Unmatched junction bases numbered 6, after V lost 5 bases and J lost 0 bases. CDR1 is SEHNR and CDR2 is FQNEAQ in the germline V gene (reference sequence). CDR3 residues: CASSARQGMNTEAFF. CDR3 coding DNA: TGTGCCAGCAGCGCGCGACAGGGTATGAACACTGAAGCTTTCTTT.

V gene TRBV11-2 combines with J gene TRBJ2-4; D ambiguous. V gave up 6 bases and J gave up 8 bases, with 14 bases separating them. The CDR3 spans 13 residues. The V gene's germline CDR1 is SGHAT and CDR2 FQNNGV. CDR3 bases: TGTGCCAGCAGTTATTCGATGAGAGACATTCAGTACTTC. Translation: CASSYSMRDIQYF. Drawing the rest from reference TRBV11-2 and TRBJ2-4, the complete variable domain is EAGVAQSPRYKIIEKRQSVAFWCNPISGHATLYWYQQILGQGPKLLIQFQNNGVVDDSQLPKDRFSAERLKGVDSTLKIQPAKLEDSAVYLCASSYSMRDIQYFGAGTRLSVL.

V usage is TRBV19 and J usage is TRBJ2-1; the D is unclear. Germline CDR1 reads LNHDA; CDR2 reads SQIVND (reference sequence). This CDR3 spans 11 amino acids. V was clipped by 5 bases and J by 4 bases, with 3 bases between them. The DNA of the CDR3 is TGTGCCAGTAGTCGGTACAATGAGCAGTTCTTC. As protein: CASSRYNEQFF.

This chain connects TRBV29-1 to TRBJ2-3; the match to TRBD1 covers 7 bases. CDR3 size: 15 residues. CDR1 and CDR2 from the germline V gene are SQVTM and ANQGSEA. The ends lost 6 bases at V and 5 bases at J; junction bases unmatched: 14. CDR3 protein: CSVDVTGLGEDTQYF. CDR3 nucleotide sequence: TGCAGCGTAGATGTGACAGGGCTTGGGGAAGATACGCAGTATTTT.

The V and J genes are TRBV5-1 and TRBJ1-2; TRBD1 matches 8 bases. The germline V gene encodes CDR1 SGHRS and CDR2 YFSETQ. V was clipped by 0 bases and J by 9 bases; unmatched bases: 7. The CDR3 spans 14 residues. The DNA for the CDR3 is TGCGCCAGCAGCTTGGAACCACAGGGGGGTAGCTACACCTTC. It translates to CASSLEPQGGSYTF.

This chain links TRBV11-3 with TRBJ2-7; 7 bases agree with TRBD1. The V gene's germline CDR1 is SGHNT and CDR2 YENEEA. This CDR3 comprises 13 residues. V dropped 6 bases and J dropped 6; count of bases not matched to a gene: 8. CDR3 protein: CASSFTGVGEQYF. CDR3 sequence (DNA): TGTGCCAGCAGTTTCACAGGGGTAGGCGAGCAGTACTTC.

This clone was found a few times. Other nucleotide sequences from this sample produce the same CDR3. The rearrangement uses TRBV5-5 and TRBJ2-3; no clear D. Germline V gene lookup returns CDR1 SGHKS and CDR2 YYEKEE (reference sequence). This CDR3 spans 12 amino acids. Trimming removed 1 base at V and 5 bases at J, with 5 bases between. The CDR3 coding sequence is TGTGCCAGCAGCTTGCGCGGAGATACGCAGTATTTT. Amino acid sequence: CASSLRGDTQYF.

This clone was counted a few times. Here the CDR3 DNA reads TGTGCCAGCTCACCACAGGGGAAGAACACTGAAGCTTTCTTT. Protein product: CASSPQGKNTEAFF. The chain joins TRBV18 to TRBJ1-1, with D maybe TRBD1 (5 bases). Trimming shortened V by 1 base and J by 1 base, and 7 bases separated the two germline ends. CDR1 KGHSH and CDR2 LQKENI come from the germline V gene. The CDR3 extends over 14 amino acids.

The chain links TRBV18 to TRBJ2-6; D unclear. Germline CDR1 reads KGHSH; CDR2 reads LQKENI. V gave up 4 bases and J gave up 3 bases, with 10 bases separating them. The CDR3 covers 15 residues. CDR3 sequence (DNA): TGTGCCAGCTCACTAAGGCAGGATGGGGCCAACGTCCTGACTTTC. Translation: CASSLRQDGANVLTF.

This clone was found a few times. The chain has TRBV7-9 and TRBJ2-7; TRBD2 aligns across 11 bases. The CDR3 is made up of 16 amino acids. Germline loops: CDR1 SEHNR, CDR2 FQNEAQ (reference sequence). V was clipped by 5 bases and J by 3 bases; unmatched bases: 9. DNA for the CDR3: TGTGCCAGCAGCCAAGAGGGACTAGCGGACCACTACGAGCAGTACTTC. Translating gives CASSQEGLADHYEQYF.

The chain carries TRBV7-8 and TRBJ2-5; D is ambiguous. The CDR3 covers 14 residues. Looked up from germline, CDR1 is SGHVS and CDR2 is FQNEAQ. Trimming shortened V by 2 bases and J by 2 bases, and 9 bases separated the two germline ends. CDR3 nucleotide sequence: TGTGCCAGCAGCTTACTGGGCAGTCAAGAGACCCAGTACTTC. Protein: CASSLLGSQETQYF.

This clone has only a few counts. This CDR3 reads CASSQVGHYGYTF. In DNA, the CDR3 is TGCGCCAGCAGCCAAGTGGGCCACTATGGCTACACCTTC. The rearrangement joins TRBV4-1 to TRBJ1-2; D not certain. Per the germline V gene, CDR1 is MGHRA and CDR2 is YSYEKL. The CDR3 sequence is 13 residues long. Trimming removed 1 base at V and 3 bases at J, with 6 bases between.

There are a few counts of this clone. The chain has TRBV28 and TRBJ1-2; no firm D call. The CDR3 extends over 13 amino acids. Trimming stripped 7 bases from V and 5 bases from J, with 14 bases between. Germline-derived CDR1 and CDR2 are MDHEN and SYDVKM. CDR3 in DNA: TGTGCCAGCACCCTAAACTCCCAATATGGCTACACCTTC. This gives the protein CASTLNSQYGYTF.

The chain recombines TRBV5-1 with TRBJ1-2; D unresolved. Germline-derived CDR1 and CDR2 are SGHRS and YFSETQ. The CDR3 spans 12 residues. Trimming stripped 2 bases from V and 2 bases from J, with 4 bases between. CDR3 loop: CASSFENYGYTF. CDR3 nucleotide sequence: TGCGCCAGCAGCTTCGAGAACTATGGCTACACCTTC.

The rearrangement uses TRBV5-4 and TRBJ2-5; TRBD2 matches 10 bases. V lost 0 bases to trimming and J lost 5 bases; unmatched junction nucleotides: 4. The CDR3 loop spans 15 amino acids. Per the germline V gene, CDR1 is SGHNT and CDR2 is YYREEE (reference sequence). CDR3 DNA sequence: TGTGCCAGCAGCTTGGGACTAGCGGGCTACGAGACCCAGTACTTC. As protein: CASSLGLAGYETQYF.

The rearrangement uses TRBV6-1 and TRBJ2-5, with 8 bases identical to TRBD2. With V trimmed by 0 bases and J by 0 bases, 6 bases remained unmatched. CDR3 length equals 17 residues. Per germline, CDR1 MNHNS and CDR2 SASEGT. For the CDR3, the DNA is TGTGCCAGCAGTGAAGCGAAGGTAGCGGGGCACCAAGAGACCCAGTACTTC. Translated: CASSEAKVAGHQETQYF.

The chain uses TRBV29-1 and TRBJ2-7, with 8 nucleotides matching TRBD1. CDR1 and CDR2 (germline): SQVTM, ANQGSEA. J was trimmed by 4 bases and V by 5 bases; bases with no gene match: 19. The CDR3 spans 17 residues. The CDR3 loop reads CSVLHTKPDRVRYEQYF. CDR3 DNA sequence: TGCAGCGTTCTACATACTAAGCCGGACAGGGTTCGTTACGAGCAGTACTTC.

This clone was recorded a few times. The V gene is TRBV4-3, the J gene TRBJ1-5; a weak D match, TRBD1 (6 bases). The CDR3 contains 17 residues. Germline V lookup: CDR1 LGHNA, CDR2 YSLEER. V lost 0 bases to trimming and J lost 7 bases, with 19 bases between them. The CDR3 loop is CASSQDSTGNGGQPQHF. The DNA for the CDR3 is TGCGCCAGCAGCCAAGATAGTACAGGGAACGGAGGACAGCCCCAGCATTTT.

The rearrangement links TRBV10-3 to TRBJ1-1; 9 bases match TRBD1. CDR1 is ENHRY, CDR2 SYGVKD, per germline. The V and J ends lost 6 bases and 3 bases, in that order; junction bases with no gene match: 5. The length of the CDR3 is 14 residues. In nucleotides, the CDR3 is TGTGCCATCAGGTATGACAGGGGGGACACTGAAGCTTTCTTT. Protein product: CAIRYDRGDTEAFF.

CDR3 loop: CASSDQVGRTEAFF. CDR3 nucleotides: TGTGCCAGCAGTGACCAGGTGGGGAGAACTGAAGCTTTCTTT. The chain carries TRBV25-1 and TRBJ1-1; no clear D. Per the germline V gene, CDR1 is MGHDK and CDR2 is SYGVNS. The CDR3 consists of 14 residues. V lost 3 bases and J 5 bases, leaving 13 bases between the germline ends. Full variable domain (missing parts from reference TRBV25-1 and TRBJ1-1): EADIYQTPRYLVIGTGKKITLECSQTMGHDKMYWYQQDPGMELHLIHYSYGVNSTEKGDLSSESTVSRIRTEHFPLTLESARPSHTSQYLCASSDQVGRTEAFFGQGTRLTVV.

This clone showed up just a few times. V is TRBV7-2 and J is TRBJ1-5, with a tentative D call TRBD1 (6 bases). V was clipped by 1 base and J by 2 bases, with 21 bases between them. The CDR3 is made up of 19 amino acids. Germline CDR1 SGHTA, CDR2 FQGNSA. CDR3 amino acids: CASSLVGPTGMVGNQPQHF. CDR3 in DNA: TGTGCCAGCAGCTTAGTAGGTCCAACAGGGATGGTGGGCAATCAGCCCCAGCATTTT.

This chain's CDR3 is CASSGAGHSAGDTQYF. DNA of the CDR3: TGTGCCAGCAGCGGGGCTGGACATTCCGCCGGAGATACGCAGTATTTT. The rearrangement joins TRBV5-6 to TRBJ2-3; TRBD1 is a possible D gene (5 bases). Trimming shortened V by 4 bases and J by 5 bases, and 20 bases separated the two germline ends. The CDR3 totals 16 residues. CDR1 is SGHDT, CDR2 YYEEEE, per germline.

This clone was seen more than once but under ten times. The chain joins TRBV4-1 to TRBJ1-2; perhaps TRBD1 as D (6 bases). This CDR3 contains 15 residues. Trimming took 7 bases from V and 3 from J, leaving 18 bases between them. Germline V gene lookup returns CDR1 MGHRA and CDR2 YSYEKL. CDR3 coding DNA: TGCGCCAGCACCCGAGACCAACAGGGACACTATGGCTACACCTTC. This translates into CASTRDQQGHYGYTF.

The chain couples TRBV5-6 to TRBJ2-7, with 10 bases matching TRBD2. The CDR3 extends over 14 amino acids. The trim removed 4 bases at V and 6 bases at J, leaving 7 bases unmatched. The germline V gene encodes CDR1 SGHDT and CDR2 YYEEEE. The CDR3 coding sequence is TGTGCCAGCAGCGGAGCGGGAGGGGGGCTCGAGCAGTACTTC. As protein: CASSGAGGGLEQYF.

This chain joins TRBV28 and TRBJ1-5; D may be TRBD1 (6 bases). CDR1 and CDR2 (germline): MDHEN, SYDVKM. The CDR3 consists of 15 residues. Trimming shortened V by 4 bases and J by 7 bases, and 17 bases separated the two germline ends. CDR3 DNA: TGTGCCAGCAGTTCCTCCGGGACAACCCACCAGCCCCAGCATTTT. Its protein is CASSSSGTTHQPQHF.

This chain links TRBV30 with TRBJ2-7; the match to TRBD1 covers 11 bases. After removal of 4 bases from V and 7 bases from J, the junction contained 12 bases not matched to a gene. The CDR3 covers 15 residues. In germline, CDR1 is GTSNPN, CDR2 SVGIG (reference sequence). Here the CDR3 DNA reads TGTGCCTGGACCAAGGGACAGGGGGGTTCTCAGGAGCAGTACTTC. Protein sequence: CAWTKGQGGSQEQYF.

This clone was found a few times. The chain has TRBV6-5 and TRBJ2-7, with D possibly being TRBD2 (5 bases). Germline loops: CDR1 MNHEY, CDR2 SVGAGI. With 6 bases removed from V and 7 bases from J, the gap between germline ends came to 13 bases. This CDR3 region has 12 residues. As DNA, the CDR3 is TGTGCCAGCAGCCAAGAGGGTCGAGAGCAGTACTTC. This encodes CASSQEGREQYF.

This clone appeared a few times. The chain links TRBV18 to TRBJ2-7; TRBD1 matches at 7 bases. Unmatched junction bases numbered 7, after V lost 6 bases and J lost 5 bases. CDR1 is KGHSH, CDR2 LQKENI, per germline. CDR3 length: 13 amino acids. The CDR3 region has the DNA TGTGCCAGCTCCCTGGTTACAGGGGACGAGCAGTACTTC. Its protein product is CASSLVTGDEQYF.

This clone was seen a handful of times. This rearrangement joins TRBV7-3 to TRBJ2-5, with a weak D call TRBD2 (6 bases). The length of the CDR3 is 13 residues. Germline V gene data show CDR1 as SGHTA and CDR2 as FQGTGA. Trimming took off 5 bases at V and 3 bases at J, with 10 bases between the two ends. This chain's CDR3 is CASSVTREETQYF. CDR3 nucleotide sequence: TGTGCCAGCAGCGTGACTAGGGAAGAGACCCAGTACTTC.

This sequence joins TRBV5-8 and TRBJ1-1, with 9 positions matching TRBD1. Per the germline V gene, CDR1 is SGHTS and CDR2 is YDEGEE. There are 15 residues in the CDR3. After removal of 1 base from V and 4 bases from J, the junction contained 5 bases not matched to a gene. CDR3: CASSLSRTGVTEAFF. The CDR3 DNA follows: TGTGCCAGCAGCTTGTCCAGGACAGGGGTCACTGAAGCTTTCTTT.